Each of the 10 T cell receptor beta chains below was sequenced from the same sample in a study of shared clonotypes between healthy human individuals. Libraries were prepared by immunoSEQ multiplex PCR; TCRdb keeps only in-frame clonotypes and omits some of them. Of 2 million to 2.5 million clones in the sample, nearly 97% were seen once. Specimen: naive CD4+ T cells sorted from blood. The subset: CD45RA+ positively selected. These receptors originate from a man in his late teens or twenties in good health.

The chain recombines TRBV6-1 with TRBJ2-7; the D is unclear. CDR1 and CDR2 (germline): MNHNS, SASEGT. The V and J ends lost 8 bases and 3 bases respectively, with 14 bases between them. This CDR3 contains 13 residues. This chain's CDR3 is CASLGSSHYEQYF. CDR3 nucleotides: TGTGCCAGCCTAGGGTCGTCCCACTACGAGCAGTACTTC.

The chain has TRBV7-9 and TRBJ1-1; D may be TRBD1 (5 bases). This CDR3 is built from 12 residues. In germline, CDR1 is SEHNR, CDR2 FQNEAQ (reference sequence). Trimming removed 11 bases at V and 1 base at J, with 11 bases between. The chain's CDR3 is CAPPQGNTEAFF. The CDR3 nucleotides read TGTGCCCCACCGCAGGGGAACACTGAAGCTTTCTTT.

J is TRBJ1-3 and V is TRBV9; D might be TRBD1 (5 bases). V lost 3 bases and J lost 0, with 10 bases in between. The CDR3 extends over 15 amino acids. Germline V gene sequence: CDR1 SGDLS, CDR2 YYNGEE. The CDR3 region is CASSGGHNSGNTIYF. The CDR3 DNA is TGTGCCAGCAGCGGTGGACACAACTCTGGAAACACCATATATTTT.

This clone is a singleton in its sample. J is TRBJ2-1 and V is TRBV30, with 13 bases identical to TRBD2. J gave up 3 bases and V 5 bases, and 4 bases lay outside the gene matches. Germline CDR1 GTSNPN, CDR2 SVGIG (reference sequence). This CDR3 contains 15 residues. The CDR3, as DNA: TGTGCCTGGGGCCGACTAGCGGGGGGCTACAATGAGCAGTTCTTC. It codes for CAWGRLAGGYNEQFF.

Written as DNA, the CDR3 is TGTGCCAGCAGCTTGGACCTACACAAGGGGAACACTGAAGCTTTCTTT. Protein product: CASSLDLHKGNTEAFF. V gene TRBV5-6 combines with J gene TRBJ1-1; D is unclear. The length of the CDR3 is 16 residues. Trimming removed 0 bases at V and 1 base at J, with 13 bases between. Per the germline V gene, CDR1 is SGHDT and CDR2 is YYEEEE.

In this sample, this clone turned up once. The chain couples TRBV30 to TRBJ2-3, with a weak D call TRBD2 (7 bases). Germline assignment: CDR1 GTSNPN and CDR2 SVGIG (reference sequence). CDR3 length: 13 residues. The CDR3 here is CGMRGGSVWTQYF. In nucleotides, the CDR3 is TGTGGAATGAGGGGGGGGTCTGTGTGGACGCAGTATTTT.

The chain links TRBV5-5 to TRBJ1-6, with 10 bases aligning to TRBD1. Unmatched junction bases numbered 3, after V lost 3 bases and J lost 6 bases. Germline V gives CDR1 SGHKS, CDR2 YYEKEE (reference sequence). The CDR3 runs to 15 residues. CDR3 sequence (DNA): TGTGCCAGCAGCTCGGGACAGGGGAGTAATTCACCCCTCCACTTT. Protein: CASSSGQGSNSPLHF.

This chain connects TRBV27 to TRBJ1-1; perhaps TRBD1 as D (6 bases). Trimming shortened V by 3 bases and J by 4 bases, and 18 bases separated the two germline ends. Germline V CDR1 and CDR2: MNHEY, SMNVEV (reference sequence). The CDR3 covers 16 residues. CDR3 sequence reads: CASSLFNRGAGTEAFF. The CDR3 DNA sequence: TGTGCCAGCAGTTTGTTTAACCGGGGGGCTGGCACTGAAGCTTTCTTT.

Comment on this clone: This same CDR3 is encoded by further DNA sequences in the sample. The rearrangement joins TRBV5-4 to TRBJ2-3; 9 positions match TRBD2. J lost 0 bases, V lost 1 base, and 3 bases had no gene match. The CDR3 is made up of 16 amino acids. The germline CDR1 and CDR2 sequences are SGHNT and YYREEE (reference sequence). The CDR3, as DNA: TGTGCCAGCAGCTTGAAGCTAGCGGGAAGCACAGATACGCAGTATTTT. Its protein product is CASSLKLAGSTDTQYF.

The chain recombines TRBV30 with TRBJ1-4; no reliable D call. Trimming left V 0 bases short and J 4 bases short, with 12 bases between. There are 15 residues in the CDR3. Per germline, CDR1 GTSNPN and CDR2 SVGIG (reference sequence). CDR3 loop: CAWSVRGSNNEKLFF. The CDR3 DNA reads as TGTGCCTGGAGTGTTCGAGGGAGTAATAATGAAAAACTGTTTTTT.